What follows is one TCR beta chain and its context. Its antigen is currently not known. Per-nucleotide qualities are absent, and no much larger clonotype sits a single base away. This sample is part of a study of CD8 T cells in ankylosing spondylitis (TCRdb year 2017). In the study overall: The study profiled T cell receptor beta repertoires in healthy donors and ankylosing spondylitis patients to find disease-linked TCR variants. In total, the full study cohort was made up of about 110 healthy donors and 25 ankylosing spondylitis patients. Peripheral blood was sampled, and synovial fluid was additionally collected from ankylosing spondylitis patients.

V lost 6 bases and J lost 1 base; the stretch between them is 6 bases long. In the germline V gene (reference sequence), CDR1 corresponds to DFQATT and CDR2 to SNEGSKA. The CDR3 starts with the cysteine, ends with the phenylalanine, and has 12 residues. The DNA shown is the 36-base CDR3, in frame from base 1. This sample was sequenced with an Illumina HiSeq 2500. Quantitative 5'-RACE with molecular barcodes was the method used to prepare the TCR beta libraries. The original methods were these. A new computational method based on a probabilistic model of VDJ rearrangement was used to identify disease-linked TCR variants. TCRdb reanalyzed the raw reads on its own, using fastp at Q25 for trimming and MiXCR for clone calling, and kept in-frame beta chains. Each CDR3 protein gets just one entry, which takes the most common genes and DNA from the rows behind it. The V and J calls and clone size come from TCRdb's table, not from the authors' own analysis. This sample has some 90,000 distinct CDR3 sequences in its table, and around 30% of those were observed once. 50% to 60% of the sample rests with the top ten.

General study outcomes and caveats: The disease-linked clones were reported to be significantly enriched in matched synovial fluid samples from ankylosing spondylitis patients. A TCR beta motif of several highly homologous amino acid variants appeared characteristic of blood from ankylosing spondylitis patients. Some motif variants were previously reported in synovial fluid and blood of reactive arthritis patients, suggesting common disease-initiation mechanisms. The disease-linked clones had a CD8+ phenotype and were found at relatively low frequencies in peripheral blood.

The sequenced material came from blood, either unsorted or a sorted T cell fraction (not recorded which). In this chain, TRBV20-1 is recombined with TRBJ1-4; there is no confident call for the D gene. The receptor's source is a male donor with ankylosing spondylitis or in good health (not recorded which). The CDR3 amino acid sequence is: CSATKTNEKLFF. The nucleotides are TGCAGTGCCACGAAAACTAATGAAAAACTGTTTTTT.